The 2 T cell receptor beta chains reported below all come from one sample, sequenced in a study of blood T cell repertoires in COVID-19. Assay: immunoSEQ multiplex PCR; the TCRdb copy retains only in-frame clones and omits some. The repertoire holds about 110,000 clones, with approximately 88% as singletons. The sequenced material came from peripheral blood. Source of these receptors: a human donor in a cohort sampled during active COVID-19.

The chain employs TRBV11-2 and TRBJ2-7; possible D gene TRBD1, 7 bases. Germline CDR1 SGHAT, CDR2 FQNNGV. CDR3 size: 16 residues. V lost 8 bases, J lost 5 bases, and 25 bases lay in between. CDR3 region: CASSPLRAGGYHEQYF. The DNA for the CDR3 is TGTGCCAGCTCACCTCTGCGGGCAGGGGGGTACCACGAGCAGTACTTC.

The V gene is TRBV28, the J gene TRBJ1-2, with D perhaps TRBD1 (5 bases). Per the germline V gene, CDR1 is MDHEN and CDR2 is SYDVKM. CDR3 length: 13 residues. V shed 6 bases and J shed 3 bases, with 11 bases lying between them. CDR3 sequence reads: CASSLRVYYGYTF. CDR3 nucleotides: TGTGCCAGCAGCCTCAGGGTCTACTATGGCTACACCTTC.